The 26 T cell receptor beta chains below all came from one sample that was sequenced in a study of shared clonotypes between healthy human individuals. The table came from immunoSEQ multiplex PCR; TCRdb's copy has only in-frame clones and leaves some out. The sample shows about 2.1 million clones, just over 90% of them seen only once. Naive CD8 cells lacked CD45RO, underwent positive selection for CCR7 and left out terminally differentiated effector memory CD45RA+ cells. Sequenced input: naive CD8+ T cells from PBMCs. The receptors here all came from a man between 18 and 29 years old in good health. Some clones in this sample may be carry-over from other donors' samples.

J is TRBJ2-7 and V is TRBV11-2, with 9 nucleotides matching TRBD1. Germline assignment: CDR1 SGHAT and CDR2 FQNNGV. V trimming: 1 base; J trimming: 6 bases; junction bases outside the gene matches: 10. The CDR3 spans 16 residues. CDR3 sequence: CASSLGPGTGILEQYF. The CDR3 nucleotides are TGTGCCAGCAGCTTAGGCCCCGGGACAGGGATTCTCGAGCAGTACTTC.

As for this clone: A clone one base away is much larger, so this may be a read error. The V call is TRBV25-1, the J call TRBJ1-1; no clear D gene. Germline CDR1 reads MGHDK; CDR2 reads SYGVNS. The CDR3 is 12 amino acids. The CDR3 coding sequence is TGTGCCGGCAGAACAGAGAACACTGAAGCTTTCTTT. This gives the protein CAGRTENTEAFF.

J is TRBJ2-7 and V is TRBV27; perhaps TRBD1 as D (5 bases). Germline V gene data show CDR1 as MNHEY and CDR2 as SMNVEV (reference sequence). The CDR3 length is 14 residues. Trimming pared 7 bases from V and 3 bases from J, leaving 16 bases between. The CDR3 region is CASKLGAGNYEQYF. The CDR3 coding sequence is TGTGCCAGCAAGTTAGGGGCAGGCAACTACGAGCAGTACTTC.

The genes are TRBV9 and TRBJ2-1, with 9 bases aligning to TRBD2. The CDR3 spans 15 residues. Germline CDR1 is SGDLS and CDR2 is YYNGEE. V dropped 0 bases and J dropped 8; count of bases not matched to a gene: 6. This CDR3 reads CASSVGGLAHHEQFF. Here the CDR3 DNA reads TGTGCCAGCAGCGTAGGAGGACTAGCGCACCATGAGCAGTTCTTC.

The genes are TRBV4-1 and TRBJ1-1; TRBD1 might be the D (6 bases). V gave up 5 bases and J gave up 1 base, with 8 bases separating them. The CDR3 has 13 residues. Germline V lookup: CDR1 MGHRA, CDR2 YSYEKL. This CDR3 reads CASSGQPNTEAFF. Written as DNA, the CDR3 is TGCGCCAGCAGCGGACAGCCGAACACTGAAGCTTTCTTT.

The gene calls are TRBV2 and TRBJ2-7; D possibly matches TRBD1 or TRBD2 (6 bases each). V lost 6 bases, J lost 6 bases, and 21 bases lay in between. The V gene's germline CDR1 is SNHLY and CDR2 FYNNEI. There are 15 residues in the CDR3. The CDR3 spells CASRRDTNGLREQYF. The CDR3 bases are TGTGCCAGCAGGAGGGACACGAACGGACTACGCGAGCAGTACTTC.

The chain couples TRBV6-5 to TRBJ2-3; D is unclear. The CDR3 runs to 12 residues. Germline V CDR1 and CDR2: MNHEY, SVGAGI. The V end lost 5 bases, the J end lost 2 bases, and 5 bases lay between the germline ends. As DNA, the CDR3 is TGTGCCAGCAGTCCTAACACAGATACGCAGTATTTT. Its protein is CASSPNTDTQYF.

The genes are TRBV6-1 and TRBJ1-5; no definite D call. Deletions cut 3 bases from V and 2 bases from J, with 11 bases between. Looked up from germline, CDR1 is MNHNS and CDR2 is SASEGT. The CDR3 is made up of 15 amino acids. The CDR3 region is CASSEEFRGNQPQHF. CDR3 DNA sequence: TGTGCCAGCAGTGAGGAGTTCAGAGGCAATCAGCCCCAGCATTTT.

The chain combines TRBV9 with TRBJ2-7; 10 positions match TRBD1. V trimming: 0 bases; J trimming: 2 bases; junction bases outside the gene matches: 5. CDR1 is SGDLS, CDR2 YYNGEE, per germline. This CDR3 region has 16 residues. CDR3 protein: CASSVEGTGAPYEQYF. CDR3 coding DNA: TGTGCCAGCAGCGTAGAGGGGACAGGGGCTCCCTACGAGCAGTACTTC.

This chain links TRBV6-5 with TRBJ2-7; a possible D gene is TRBD1 (5 bases). CDR1 and CDR2 (germline): MNHEY, SVGAGI. This CDR3 has 15 amino acids. The V and J ends lost 6 bases and 1 base respectively, with 16 bases between them. The CDR3 region has the DNA TGTGCCAGCAGGGGGCGGACGGCCTTATCCTACGAGCAGTACTTC. It yields the protein CASRGRTALSYEQYF.

This chain links TRBV5-1 with TRBJ2-2; possibly TRBD1 for D (5 bases). The CDR3 totals 17 residues. CDR1 and CDR2 (germline): SGHRS, YFSETQ. V lost 0 bases to trimming and J lost 3 bases, with 15 bases between them. CDR3 nucleotide sequence: TGCGCCAGCAGCTTGGATCCCCGGTTAGGGGACACCGGGGAGCTGTTTTTT. This encodes CASSLDPRLGDTGELFF.

The J gene is TRBJ2-5, the V gene TRBV5-4; 9 nucleotides agree with TRBD2. With the DNA end fitting TRBJ2-7 better, the J assignment may be wrong. CDR1 is SGHNT, CDR2 YYREEE, per germline (reference sequence). This CDR3 has 14 amino acids. The CDR3 loop is CASRMGLAAYEQYF. Written as DNA, the CDR3 is TGTGCCAGCAGAATGGGACTAGCCGCCTACGAGCAGTACTTC.

The chain carries TRBV7-3 and TRBJ2-2; no definite D call. V was shortened by 2 bases and J by 4 bases, with 8 bases between the two germline ends. This CDR3 contains 14 residues. Germline V gives CDR1 SGHTA, CDR2 FQGTGA. The CDR3 loop is CASSLEASTGELFF. The CDR3 DNA follows: TGTGCCAGCAGCTTAGAAGCGAGCACCGGGGAGCTGTTTTTT.

The genes are TRBV6-5 and TRBJ2-1; D not resolved. The CDR3 has 13 amino acids. Trimming took 4 bases from V and 3 from J, leaving 7 bases between them. From germline, CDR1 is MNHEY and CDR2 SVGAGI. CDR3 amino acids: CASSLAHYNEQFF. The CDR3 nucleotides read TGTGCCAGCAGTTTGGCTCACTACAATGAGCAGTTCTTC.

The chain combines TRBV4-2 with TRBJ2-2; TRBD1 matches at 7 bases. This CDR3 spans 14 amino acids. J gave up 6 bases and V 2 bases, and 3 bases lay outside the gene matches. Germline V gives CDR1 LGHNA, CDR2 YNFKEQ. CDR3 residues: CASSQRQGAGELFF. The CDR3 region has the DNA TGTGCCAGCAGCCAAAGACAGGGCGCCGGGGAGCTGTTTTTT.

This rearrangement joins TRBV6-5 to TRBJ2-2; D remains ambiguous. Trimming took 4 bases from V and 6 from J, leaving 9 bases between them. The germline gives CDR1 MNHEY, CDR2 SVGAGI. This CDR3 is 13 amino acids long. CDR3 sequence: CASSSFKAGELFF. The CDR3 coding sequence is TGTGCCAGCAGTTCCTTCAAAGCCGGGGAGCTGTTTTTT.

V usage is TRBV28 and J usage is TRBJ1-2; 7 bases fit TRBD1. Trimming removed 2 bases from V and 4 bases from J; junction bases left unmatched: 4. Germline assignment: CDR1 MDHEN and CDR2 SYDVKM. The CDR3 runs 14 residues. The CDR3 bases are TGTGCCAGCAGTTTAGGGCCAGGGGGCTATGGCTACACCTTC. Its translation: CASSLGPGGYGYTF.

The V gene is TRBV25-1, the J gene TRBJ1-1, with 8 bases identical to TRBD1. The CDR3 has 13 amino acids. Germline V gene data show CDR1 as MGHDK and CDR2 as SYGVNS. J was trimmed by 4 bases and V by 5 bases; bases with no gene match: 3. CDR3 DNA: TGTGCCAGCAGTAAGGACAGGGCCACTGAAGCTTTCTTT. This encodes CASSKDRATEAFF.

The chain recombines TRBV11-2 with TRBJ2-1; 9 positions agree with TRBD1. Trimming at V came to 5 bases and at J to 5 bases, leaving 7 bases not matched to a gene. The CDR3 has 15 residues. In germline, CDR1 is SGHAT, CDR2 FQNNGV. The CDR3 spells CASSASGTGNNEQFF. In DNA, the CDR3 is TGTGCCAGCAGCGCATCCGGGACAGGGAACAATGAGCAGTTCTTC. Drawing the rest from reference TRBV11-2 and TRBJ2-1, the complete variable domain is EAGVAQSPRYKIIEKRQSVAFWCNPISGHATLYWYQQILGQGPKLLIQFQNNGVVDDSQLPKDRFSAERLKGVDSTLKIQPAKLEDSAVYLCASSASGTGNNEQFFGPGTRLTVL.

V and J are TRBV19 and TRBJ2-7; the match to TRBD2 covers 8 bases. J lost 2 bases, V lost 6 bases, and 9 bases had no gene match. CDR1 is LNHDA and CDR2 is SQIVND in the germline V gene (reference sequence). This CDR3 has 15 residues. The chain's CDR3 is CASRRKAGEAYEQYF. The DNA for the CDR3 is TGTGCCAGTAGGCGAAAAGCGGGAGAGGCCTACGAGCAGTACTTC.

The rearrangement uses TRBV4-3 and TRBJ2-7, with TRBD2 matching 7 bases. V was clipped by 0 bases and J by 2 bases; unmatched bases: 7. The CDR3 length is 16 residues. Germline CDR1 and CDR2: LGHNA and YSLEER. As DNA, the CDR3 is TGCGCCAGCAGCCAAGATCCTGCGGGAGCGGCCTACGAGCAGTACTTC. Protein: CASSQDPAGAAYEQYF.

The CDR3 sequence is CASSLEPRTYEQYF. The DNA for the CDR3 is TGCGCCAGCAGCTTGGAGCCGAGAACCTACGAGCAGTACTTC. The rearrangement links TRBV5-1 to TRBJ2-7; D is unresolved. This CDR3 comprises 14 residues. Germline lookup yields CDR1 SGHRS and CDR2 YFSETQ. V gave up 0 bases and J gave up 2 bases, with 9 bases separating them.

The chain employs TRBV4-2 and TRBJ2-7, with unresolved D. This CDR3 contains 13 residues. CDR1 LGHNA and CDR2 YNFKEQ come from the germline V gene. The V end was cut by 4 bases, the J end by 2 bases, with 9 bases between. CDR3 residues: CASSPGETYEQYF. In nucleotides, the CDR3 is TGTGCCAGCAGCCCCGGTGAAACCTACGAGCAGTACTTC.

The gene calls are TRBV6-5 and TRBJ2-7, with unresolved D. The CDR3 extends over 10 amino acids. CDR1 is MNHEY, CDR2 SVGAGI, per germline. V was trimmed by 8 bases and J by 4 bases, leaving 6 bases between them. DNA for the CDR3: TGTGCCAGCGGTGAATACGAGCAGTACTTC. It codes for CASGEYEQYF.

V and J are TRBV4-1 and TRBJ1-4, with a weak D call TRBD1 (5 bases). CDR1 is MGHRA, CDR2 YSYEKL, per germline. Deletions cut 2 bases from V and 7 bases from J, with 11 bases between. The CDR3 length is 14 residues. In DNA, the CDR3 is TGCGCCAGCAGCCAACTAGAGGGACGTGAAAAACTGTTTTTT. It encodes CASSQLEGREKLFF.

For the CDR3, the DNA is TGTGCCAGCAGCTTGGCCGGGACACCCAATGAGCAGTTCTTC. Protein product: CASSLAGTPNEQFF. This chain connects TRBV5-6 to TRBJ2-1; TRBD1 might be the D (6 bases). CDR3 size: 14 residues. CDR1 SGHDT and CDR2 YYEEEE come from the germline V gene. Between the trimmed V and J ends, which lost 0 bases and 6 bases, there was a span of 10 bases. The variable domain in full, completed from reference TRBV5-6 and TRBJ2-1, reads DAGVTQSPTHLIKTRGQQVTLRCSPKSGHDTVSWYQQALGQGPQFIFQYYEEEERQRGNFPDRFSGHQFPNYSSELNVNALLLGDSALYLCASSLAGTPNEQFFGPGTRLTVL.